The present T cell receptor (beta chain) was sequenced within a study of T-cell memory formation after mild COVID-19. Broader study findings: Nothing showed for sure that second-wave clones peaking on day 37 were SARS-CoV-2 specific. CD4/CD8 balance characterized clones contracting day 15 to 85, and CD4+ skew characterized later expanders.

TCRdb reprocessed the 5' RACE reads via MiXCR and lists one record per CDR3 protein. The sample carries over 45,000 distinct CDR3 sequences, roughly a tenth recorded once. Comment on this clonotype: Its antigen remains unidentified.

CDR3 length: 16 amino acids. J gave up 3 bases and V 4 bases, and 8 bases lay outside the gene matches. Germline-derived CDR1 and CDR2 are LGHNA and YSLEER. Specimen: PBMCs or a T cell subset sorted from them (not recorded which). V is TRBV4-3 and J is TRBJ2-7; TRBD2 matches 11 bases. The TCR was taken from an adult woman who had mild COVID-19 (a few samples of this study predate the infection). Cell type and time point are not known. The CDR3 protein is CASSPGPLAGVYEQYF. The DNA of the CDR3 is TGCGCCAGCAGCCCGGGCCCACTAGCGGGAGTCTACGAGCAGTACTTC.